Following are 31 T cell receptor beta chains from one sample sequenced in a study of cytomegalovirus exposure and HLA in healthy donors. 60 Vbeta and 13 Jbeta primers were used in PCR. TCRdb keeps only in-frame clones here, not all; method: immunoSEQ multiplex PCR. This sample has 150,000 to 200,000 clones; about four fifths occur once, and the top ten carry more than 1.5%. Source material: PBMCs. The receptors derive from a woman aged 45-60 years in good health and CMV-seronegative.

This sequence joins TRBV30 and TRBJ2-3; no clear D gene. This CDR3 comprises 13 residues. Per germline, CDR1 GTSNPN and CDR2 SVGIG (reference sequence). V gave up 0 bases and J gave up 5 bases, with 9 bases separating them. This CDR3 reads CAWSVRRGDTQYF. Written as DNA, the CDR3 is TGTGCCTGGAGTGTTAGGCGAGGAGATACGCAGTATTTT. Variable domain in full (rest from reference TRBV30 and TRBJ2-3): SQTIHQWPATLVQPVGSPLSLECTVEGTSNPNLYWYRQAAGRGLQLLFYSVGIGQISSEVPQNLSASRPQDRQFILSSKKLLLSDSGFYLCAWSVRRGDTQYFGPGTRLTVL.

The V gene is TRBV5-1, the J gene TRBJ2-5, with D hard to call. CDR1 is SGHRS, CDR2 YFSETQ, per germline. Trimming removed 4 bases at V and 5 bases at J, with 12 bases between. CDR3 size: 13 residues. DNA for the CDR3: TGCGCCAGCAGCCCGGGTGGTCCGGAGACCCAGTACTTC. Its protein product is CASSPGGPETQYF.

The chain is built from TRBV6-5 and TRBJ1-1, with 9 bases aligning to TRBD1. The germline gives CDR1 MNHEY, CDR2 SVGAGI. V lost 8 bases, J lost 5 bases, and 9 bases stayed unmatched. The CDR3 is 14 amino acids. CDR3 in DNA: TGTGCCAGCGCTGCCGACAGGGGGGGAACTGAAGCTTTCTTT. It is translated as CASAADRGGTEAFF.

Only one count was recorded for this clone. The chain links TRBV7-2 to TRBJ1-2, with 7 bases lining up with TRBD1. Losses at the gene ends were 4 bases for V and 8 bases for J; bases not matched to a gene: 7. CDR3 length: 13 amino acids. CDR1 SGHTA and CDR2 FQGNSA come from the germline V gene. The CDR3 nucleotides are TGTGCCAGCAGCTCCGGACAGGTTGGCGGCTACACCTTC. Protein sequence: CASSSGQVGGYTF.

The genes are TRBV5-8 and TRBJ1-6; no definite D call. V was shortened by 0 bases and J by 7 bases, with 8 bases between the two germline ends. The CDR3 has 14 amino acids. Germline V gene sequence: CDR1 SGHTS, CDR2 YDEGEE. For the CDR3, the DNA is TGTGCCAGCAGCTTGGGTGTGAGGAATTCACCCCTCCACTTT. Translated, it gives CASSLGVRNSPLHF.

The J gene is TRBJ1-1, the V gene TRBV9, with TRBD1 as a possible D gene (5 bases). Germline loops: CDR1 SGDLS, CDR2 YYNGEE. The CDR3 spans 15 residues. Trimming pared 3 bases from V and 0 bases from J, leaving 12 bases between. DNA of the CDR3: TGTGCCAGCAGCGCCCCTACAGGCATGAACACTGAAGCTTTCTTT. Protein sequence: CASSAPTGMNTEAFF. Filled out from reference TRBV9 and TRBJ1-1, the complete variable domain reads DSGVTQTPKHLITATGQRVTLRCSPRSGDLSVYWYQQSLDQGLQFLIQYYNGEERAKGNILERFSAQQFPDLHSELNLSSLELGDSALYFCASSAPTGMNTEAFFGQGTRLTVV.

This rearrangement joins TRBV7-9 to TRBJ1-2, with D uncertain. Germline values: CDR1 SEHNR, CDR2 FQNEAQ (reference sequence). The CDR3 sequence is 14 residues long. V gave up 1 base and J gave up 7 bases, with 13 bases separating them. CDR3 loop: CASSLEGGMGGYTF. CDR3 coding DNA: TGTGCCAGCAGCTTAGAAGGAGGGATGGGTGGCTACACCTTC. Supplemented by reference TRBV7-9 and TRBJ1-2, the full variable domain reads DTGVSQNPRHKITKRGQNVTFRCDPISEHNRLYWYRQTLGQGPEFLTYFQNEAQLEKSRLLSDRFSAERPKGSFSTLEIQRTEQGDSAMYLCASSLEGGMGGYTFGSGTRLTVV.

The J gene is TRBJ2-7, the V gene TRBV7-9; 7 bases are a match to TRBD2. This CDR3 has 16 amino acids. Trimming removed 3 bases from V and 3 bases from J; junction bases left unmatched: 11. Germline CDR1 SEHNR, CDR2 FQNEAQ (reference sequence). The CDR3 loop reads CASSFVTGGPGYEQYF. The CDR3 nucleotides are TGTGCCAGCAGCTTCGTGACGGGAGGTCCGGGCTACGAGCAGTACTTC. Full variable domain (missing parts from reference TRBV7-9 and TRBJ2-7): DTGVSQNPRHKITKRGQNVTFRCDPISEHNRLYWYRQTLGQGPEFLTYFQNEAQLEKSRLLSDRFSAERPKGSFSTLEIQRTEQGDSAMYLCASSFVTGGPGYEQYFGPGTRLTVT.

This clone was seen a handful of times. V usage is TRBV25-1 and J usage is TRBJ1-4, with D possibly being TRBD1 (5 bases). The V gene's germline CDR1 is MGHDK and CDR2 SYGVNS. The CDR3 has 16 amino acids. The V end was cut by 10 bases, the J end by 8 bases, with 26 bases between. The CDR3 DNA sequence: TGTGCCACCGGGGGGTTTTCTCTCAAGTTTGAAGAAAAACTGTTTTTT. Its translation is CATGGFSLKFEEKLFF.

The table lists this clone with a few counts. Other DNA sequences in the sample encode the same CDR3. The chain carries TRBV6-5 and TRBJ2-7; D may be TRBD1 (5 bases). V gave up 2 bases and J gave up 2 bases, with 10 bases separating them. The germline CDR1 and CDR2 sequences are MNHEY and SVGAGI. This CDR3 is 14 amino acids long. This chain's CDR3 is CASSYGQGTYEQYF. CDR3 in DNA: TGTGCCAGCAGTTACGGGCAGGGCACCTACGAGCAGTACTTC.

This clone was seen a handful of times. The chain couples TRBV5-6 to TRBJ1-2; 7 bases line up with TRBD1. This CDR3 spans 16 amino acids. With V trimmed by 4 bases and J by 0 bases, 9 bases remained unmatched. Germline V CDR1 and CDR2: SGHDT, YYEEEE. CDR3 region: CASSLQGQRSNYGYTF. Here the CDR3 DNA reads TGTGCCAGCAGCCTTCAGGGACAGCGTTCTAACTATGGCTACACCTTC.

The chain combines TRBV19 with TRBJ1-1; 8 bases fit TRBD1. The CDR3 is 14 amino acids. Germline V gives CDR1 LNHDA, CDR2 SQIVND (reference sequence). After removal of 2 bases from V and 5 bases from J, the junction contained 4 bases not matched to a gene. Written as DNA, the CDR3 is TGTGCCAGTAGTATACAGGGGGCAACGACTGAAGCTTTCTTT. Translation: CASSIQGATTEAFF. Supplemented by reference TRBV19 and TRBJ1-1, the full variable domain reads DGGITQSPKYLFRKEGQNVTLSCEQNLNHDAMYWYRQDPGQGLRLIYYSQIVNDFQKGDIAEGYSVSREKKESFPLTVTSAQKNPTAFYLCASSIQGATTEAFFGQGTRLTVV.

The chain joins TRBV5-4 to TRBJ2-3, with D unresolved. CDR1 and CDR2 from the germline V gene are SGHNT and YYREEE (reference sequence). Trimming pared 10 bases from V and 2 bases from J, leaving 14 bases between. This CDR3 contains 13 residues. The CDR3 region is CAVYYSLTDTQYF. DNA for the CDR3: TGTGCCGTTTACTACTCCCTCACAGATACGCAGTATTTT.

This clone occurred a few times. V usage is TRBV5-4 and J usage is TRBJ2-5; no clear D gene. Trimming cost V 3 bases and J 5 bases, with 5 bases left between them. Germline V gives CDR1 SGHNT, CDR2 YYREEE (reference sequence). This CDR3 comprises 11 residues. Written as DNA, the CDR3 is TGTGCCAGCAGCTCCCTGGAGACCCAGTACTTC. Translated: CASSSLETQYF.

The rearrangement links TRBV25-1 to TRBJ2-3, with 9 bases fitting TRBD2. The CDR3 totals 15 residues. Germline trimming cut 6 bases from V and 0 bases from J; bases unmatched to any gene: 4. Germline V gene sequence: CDR1 MGHDK, CDR2 SYGVNS. In DNA form, the CDR3 reads TGTGCCAGCAGCGCTAGCGGGGCCAGCACAGATACGCAGTATTTT. Translation gives CASSASGASTDTQYF.

The chain uses TRBV7-8 and TRBJ1-3; no definite D call. V lost 3 bases and J lost 2, with 11 bases in between. CDR1 and CDR2 (germline): SGHVS, FQNEAQ. The CDR3 runs to 15 residues. The CDR3 DNA reads as TGTGCCAGCAGCTTGGCGGGGTCTGCTGGAAACACCATATATTTT. It translates to CASSLAGSAGNTIYF.

This clone was detected only once. This chain joins TRBV4-3 and TRBJ2-5, with 7 bases matching TRBD2. This CDR3 spans 14 amino acids. Germline CDR1 LGHNA, CDR2 YSLEER. J gave up 5 bases and V 5 bases, and 8 bases lay outside the gene matches. In nucleotides, the CDR3 is TGCGCCAGCAGCTCCTCCCGGGGGGTTGAGACCCAGTACTTC. Its protein is CASSSSRGVETQYF.

This chain uses TRBV28 with TRBJ2-2; possible D gene TRBD2, 6 bases. The CDR3 is made up of 15 amino acids. Germline-derived CDR1 and CDR2 are MDHEN and SYDVKM. Deletions cut 1 base from V and 5 bases from J, with 11 bases between. CDR3 in DNA: TGTGCCAGCAGTTTATTTCCGCGGGGTACCGGGGAGCTGTTTTTT. It yields the protein CASSLFPRGTGELFF. The variable domain in full, completed from reference TRBV28 and TRBJ2-2, reads DVKVTQSSRYLVKRTGEKVFLECVQDMDHENMFWYRQDPGLGLRLIYFSYDVKMKEKGDIPEGYSVSREKKERFSLILESASTNQTSMYLCASSLFPRGTGELFFGEGSRLTVL.

The chain combines TRBV11-2 with TRBJ2-7, with 11 nucleotides matching TRBD2. The CDR3 extends over 15 amino acids. The germline V gene has CDR1 SGHAT and CDR2 FQNNGV. Trimming cost V 6 bases and J 2 bases; bases outside gene matches: 6. CDR3 nucleotides: TGTGCCAGCAGATCTGGGACTAGCGGACCCTACGAGCAGTACTTC. Translating gives CASRSGTSGPYEQYF.

This clone showed up just a few times. The DNA of the CDR3 is TGTGCCAGCACGCGACAGGGGGCTTCCTATGGCTACACCTTC. The encoded protein is CASTRQGASYGYTF. The chain carries TRBV6-5 and TRBJ1-2; 10 bases match TRBD1. This CDR3 contains 14 residues. Germline-derived CDR1 and CDR2 are MNHEY and SVGAGI. J lost 4 bases, V lost 7 bases, and 6 bases had no gene match.

V and J are TRBV5-1 and TRBJ2-5; 9 bases are a match to TRBD1. The J call may be wrong; the DNA end is better matched by TRBJ2-7. The germline V gene has CDR1 SGHRS and CDR2 YFSETQ. This CDR3 has 17 residues. CDR3 sequence reads: CASSLAPGTGISYEQYF. CDR3 sequence (DNA): TGCGCCAGCAGCTTAGCGCCCGGGACAGGGATCTCCTACGAGCAGTACTTC.

This chain joins TRBV28 and TRBJ1-2; a possible D gene is TRBD1 (6 bases). This CDR3 contains 14 residues. Trimming stripped 6 bases from V and 6 bases from J, with 17 bases between. Per the germline V gene, CDR1 is MDHEN and CDR2 is SYDVKM. CDR3 in amino acids: CASSLQPGHHGYTF. CDR3 nucleotides: TGTGCCAGCAGCCTTCAACCGGGACATCATGGCTACACCTTC.

The rearrangement joins TRBV5-1 to TRBJ2-7; 9 bases are a match to TRBD1. After removal of 0 bases from V and 7 bases from J, the junction contained 11 bases not matched to a gene. The CDR3 spans 16 residues. Germline-derived CDR1 and CDR2 are SGHRS and YFSETQ. Here the CDR3 reads CASSLVGSQGAREQYF. The CDR3 coding sequence is TGCGCCAGCAGCTTGGTCGGGTCACAGGGGGCAAGGGAGCAGTACTTC. Filled out from reference TRBV5-1 and TRBJ2-7, the complete variable domain reads KAGVTQTPRYLIKTRGQQVTLSCSPISGHRSVSWYQQTPGQGLQFLFEYFSETQRNKGNFPGRFSGRQFSNSRSEMNVSTLELGDSALYLCASSLVGSQGAREQYFGPGTRLTVT.

The chain recombines TRBV28 with TRBJ2-7; D possibly corresponds to TRBD2 (6 bases). Germline CDR1 MDHEN, CDR2 SYDVKM. The CDR3 spans 15 residues. The V end lost 5 bases, the J end lost 2 bases, and 16 bases lay between the germline ends. The CDR3 sequence: CASSVVGGMTYEQYF. The DNA for the CDR3 is TGTGCCAGCAGTGTTGTGGGGGGTATGACCTACGAGCAGTACTTC.

The chain employs TRBV9 and TRBJ2-1, with 12 nucleotides matching TRBD2. The J segment lost 7 bases and the V segment lost 2 bases, leaving 7 bases of the junction unmatched. The CDR3 consists of 16 residues. In germline, CDR1 is SGDLS, CDR2 YYNGEE. This CDR3 reads CASSVASGGARNEQFF. The CDR3 DNA sequence: TGTGCCAGCAGCGTGGCTAGCGGGGGGGCTCGGAATGAGCAGTTCTTC.

The chain couples TRBV9 to TRBJ2-1; D is possibly TRBD1 (5 bases). The germline CDR1 and CDR2 sequences are SGDLS and YYNGEE. V was shortened by 5 bases and J by 4 bases, with 16 bases between the two germline ends. The CDR3 sequence is 15 residues long. CDR3 nucleotides: TGTGCCAGCAGTAACGCCCCGACAGATTACAATGAGCAGTTCTTC. This gives the protein CASSNAPTDYNEQFF.

V gene TRBV9 combines with J gene TRBJ2-5, with TRBD1 matching over 9 bases. With V trimmed by 4 bases and J by 6 bases, 10 bases remained unmatched. The CDR3 consists of 15 residues. Germline CDR1 is SGDLS and CDR2 is YYNGEE. CDR3 DNA sequence: TGTGCCAGCAGCCTTACCCGGACAGGGGAAAAGACCCAGTACTTC. The encoded protein is CASSLTRTGEKTQYF.

This chain links TRBV5-1 with TRBJ1-6; 7 bases map to TRBD1. Trimming removed 6 bases from V and 5 bases from J; junction bases left unmatched: 11. CDR1 is SGHRS, CDR2 YFSETQ, per germline. CDR3 size: 16 residues. CDR3 in amino acids: CASKGETGRDNSPLHF. CDR3 DNA sequence: TGCGCCAGCAAAGGCGAGACAGGGAGAGATAATTCACCCCTCCACTTT.

The chain employs TRBV18 and TRBJ2-3; TRBD2 matches 12 bases. Germline CDR1 and CDR2: KGHSH and LQKENI. With V trimmed by 5 bases and J by 5 bases, 8 bases remained unmatched. This CDR3 has 16 residues. CDR3 sequence reads: CASSTRTSGTVDTQYF. The CDR3 DNA is TGTGCCAGCTCAACGCGGACTAGCGGGACAGTAGATACGCAGTATTTT.

This sequence joins TRBV18 and TRBJ2-7, with D maybe TRBD1 (6 bases). The CDR3 extends over 15 amino acids. V lost 2 bases to trimming and J lost 0 bases, with 11 bases between them. The germline V gene encodes CDR1 KGHSH and CDR2 LQKENI. The CDR3 reads CASSPKTGYSYEQYF. In DNA, the CDR3 is TGTGCCAGCTCACCAAAGACAGGATACTCCTACGAGCAGTACTTC.

This clone occurred once. This chain joins TRBV6-5 and TRBJ1-1, with D maybe TRBD1 (6 bases). Germline lookup yields CDR1 MNHEY and CDR2 SVGAGI. Trimming shortened V by 7 bases and J by 3 bases, and 18 bases separated the two germline ends. The CDR3 length is 15 residues. CDR3 sequence: CASKGRGLVYTEAFF. The CDR3 region has the DNA TGTGCCAGCAAGGGCAGGGGTTTAGTCTACACTGAAGCTTTCTTT.